The 21 T cell receptor beta chains in this list originate from one sample, sequenced in a study of shared clonotypes between healthy human individuals (dated by TCRdb to 2020 to 2021). Library creation used the immunoSEQ multiplex PCR assay. TCRdb stores this immuneACCESS table with in-frame sequences only. Part of the clones is absent; in the studies checked, under half of the shortfall reflects unresolved V genes, and no reason is known for the rest. This sample gives over 850,000 clones in total; more than 75% of them show up just once. Of the sample, roughly 0.61% is held by the ten largest clones. Sequenced input: memory CD4+ T cells from PBMCs. Taken with the paper, the label for cell subset or site translates to: CD45RA-negative fraction. The source is a man aged 18 to 29 in good health. Some clones in this sample may be carry-over from other donors' samples.

The chain carries TRBV6-5 and TRBJ2-5, with TRBD1 matching over 8 bases. Germline lookup yields CDR1 MNHEY and CDR2 SVGAGI. J gave up 3 bases and V 6 bases, and 6 bases lay outside the gene matches. The CDR3 covers 14 residues. The CDR3 sequence is CASRVTGVEETQYF. CDR3 in DNA: TGTGCCAGCAGAGTGACAGGGGTGGAAGAGACCCAGTACTTC.

V usage is TRBV5-1 and J usage is TRBJ2-7, with TRBD2 identical over 7 bases. This CDR3 comprises 15 residues. CDR1 and CDR2 (germline): SGHRS, YFSETQ. After removal of 0 bases from V and 3 bases from J, the junction contained 6 bases not matched to a gene. CDR3 in DNA: TGCGCCAGCAGCTTGGAGGCTAGCGGCAACTACGAGCAGTACTTC. The encoded protein is CASSLEASGNYEQYF.

This clone occurred once. This chain uses TRBV4-1 with TRBJ1-1; 7 bases align to TRBD1. Germline V gives CDR1 MGHRA, CDR2 YSYEKL. This CDR3 has 15 residues. With V trimmed by 2 bases and J by 0 bases, 3 bases remained unmatched. Here the CDR3 reads CASSQRQGLNTEAFF. CDR3 DNA: TGCGCCAGCAGCCAAAGACAGGGATTGAACACTGAAGCTTTCTTT.

This chain links TRBV4-2 with TRBJ1-1; a weak D match, TRBD1 (5 bases). This CDR3 is built from 16 residues. V lost 3 bases and J lost 3, with 17 bases in between. Germline V gene lookup returns CDR1 LGHNA and CDR2 YNFKEQ. The CDR3 coding sequence is TGTGCCAGCAGCCAGGGGGTTCTCCAGATGTACACTGAAGCTTTCTTT. Amino acid sequence: CASSQGVLQMYTEAFF.

The V and J genes are TRBV6-1 and TRBJ1-5; TRBD1 aligns across 12 bases. The CDR3 consists of 15 residues. CDR1 and CDR2 (germline): MNHNS, SASEGT. Trimming at V came to 6 bases and at J to 3 bases, leaving 3 bases not matched to a gene. CDR3 loop: CASRGTGGLNQPQHF. In DNA, the CDR3 is TGTGCCAGCAGAGGGACAGGGGGCCTCAATCAGCCCCAGCATTTT.

The chain uses TRBV7-9 and TRBJ1-1, with D unresolved. Germline-derived CDR1 and CDR2 are SEHNR and FQNEAQ (reference sequence). Trimming removed 5 bases at V and 8 bases at J, with 12 bases between. The CDR3 runs 12 residues. CDR3 sequence: CASSDLDREAFF. DNA for the CDR3: TGTGCCAGCAGCGATCTCGACCGGGAAGCTTTCTTT.

The CDR3 region is CASSFSDPQPQHF. As DNA, the CDR3 is TGTGCCAGCAGTTTTAGTGATCCACAGCCCCAGCATTTT. V gene TRBV28 combines with J gene TRBJ1-5; D ambiguous. The V gene lost 3 bases and the J gene lost 7 bases, with 10 bases spanning the gap. This CDR3 contains 13 residues. Germline V gives CDR1 MDHEN, CDR2 SYDVKM.

This clone was detected once. V is TRBV5-1 and J is TRBJ2-7; 10 bases match TRBD2. The junction had 6 bases not matched to a gene; V was cut back by 5 bases and J by 1 base. The germline gives CDR1 SGHRS, CDR2 YFSETQ. This CDR3 has 15 amino acids. The CDR3 loop reads CASSFGLADSYEQYF. The CDR3 DNA is TGCGCCAGCAGTTTTGGACTAGCGGATTCCTACGAGCAGTACTTC.

The gene calls are TRBV23-1 and TRBJ1-1; 7 bases agree with TRBD1. TRBV23-1 is classed as an ORF, of uncertain function. The CDR3 is 13 amino acids. J gave up 11 bases and V 2 bases, and 8 bases lay outside the gene matches. DNA for the CDR3: TGCGCCAGCAGTCAAAGATTACAGGGGAAGGCTTTCTTT. It codes for CASSQRLQGKAFF.

Of note for this clone: A far larger clone is off by one base, so a read error is likely. V gene TRBV28 combines with J gene TRBJ2-7; no clear D. This CDR3 spans 15 amino acids. Germline loops: CDR1 MDHEN, CDR2 SYDVKM. CDR3 DNA sequence: TGTGCCGGCAGTCCCAAACCCCGCATAGGTCACGAGCAGTACTTC. Translated, it gives CAGSPKPRIGHEQYF.

This chain joins TRBV28 and TRBJ2-1; D is unclear. The V end was cut by 1 base, the J end by 5 bases, with 9 bases between. The germline V gene encodes CDR1 MDHEN and CDR2 SYDVKM. This CDR3 comprises 14 residues. The CDR3 DNA sequence: TGTGCCAGCAGTTTATCCAGGACGCACAATGAGCAGTTCTTC. This sequence encodes CASSLSRTHNEQFF.

The chain combines TRBV5-1 with TRBJ2-1; 8 positions agree with TRBD2. Germline CDR1 reads SGHRS; CDR2 reads YFSETQ. The CDR3 totals 15 residues. The J segment lost 7 bases and the V segment lost 0 bases, leaving 6 bases of the junction unmatched. The DNA of the CDR3 is TGCGCCAGCAGCTTGGATAGCGGGACCCGTAATGAGCAGTTCTTC. It is translated as CASSLDSGTRNEQFF. The whole variable domain, remainder taken from reference TRBV5-1 and TRBJ2-1, is KAGVTQTPRYLIKTRGQQVTLSCSPISGHRSVSWYQQTPGQGLQFLFEYFSETQRNKGNFPGRFSGRQFSNSRSEMNVSTLELGDSALYLCASSLDSGTRNEQFFGPGTRLTVL.

The rearrangement links TRBV11-2 to TRBJ2-3; D perhaps matches TRBD2 (6 bases). CDR1 SGHAT and CDR2 FQNNGV come from the germline V gene. V was trimmed by 0 bases and J by 3 bases, leaving 13 bases between them. The CDR3 sequence is 16 residues long. DNA for the CDR3: TGTGCCAGCAGCTTAGATTGGTACGGGGGTACAGATACGCAGTATTTT. Translation gives CASSLDWYGGTDTQYF.

The chain combines TRBV2 with TRBJ1-2; the match to TRBD1 covers 8 bases. V shed 3 bases and J 4 bases; nucleotides not matched to a gene: 10. The V gene's germline CDR1 is SNHLY and CDR2 FYNNEI. The CDR3 is made up of 16 amino acids. The CDR3 bases are TGTGCCAGCAGTGAGGACAGGGCCGCTGGGGGCTATGGCTACACCTTC. This translates into CASSEDRAAGGYGYTF. The full variable domain, completed using reference TRBV2 and TRBJ1-2, is EPEVTQTPSHQVTQMGQEVILRCVPISNHLYFYWYRQILGQKVEFLVSFYNNEISEKSEIFDDQFSVERPDGSNFTLKIRSTKLEDSAMYFCASSEDRAAGGYGYTFGSGTRLTVV.

This chain joins TRBV5-1 and TRBJ2-5; maybe TRBD2 (6 bases). V was cut by 7 bases and J by 4 bases, with 14 bases left in between. The CDR3 covers 13 residues. The germline CDR1 and CDR2 sequences are SGHRS and YFSETQ. The CDR3 protein is CASGTSPGETQYF. The CDR3 nucleotides read TGCGCCAGCGGCACTAGCCCGGGAGAGACCCAGTACTTC.

The chain employs TRBV27 and TRBJ2-2, with a tentative D call TRBD2 (6 bases). The V end lost 6 bases, the J end lost 5 bases, and 19 bases lay between the germline ends. The CDR3 runs 16 residues. Germline CDR1 is MNHEY and CDR2 is SMNVEV (reference sequence). The CDR3 DNA sequence: TGTGCCAGCAGCCCCAATGCCCGACTAGTTACCGGGGAGCTGTTTTTT. It specifies CASSPNARLVTGELFF.

V gene TRBV21-1 combines with J gene TRBJ2-2. TRBV21-1 represents a pseudogene. This CDR3 is 16 amino acids long. CDR3 in amino acids: CASSKVSGRIGGELFF. The CDR3 DNA follows: TGTGCCAGCAGCAAAGTCTCCGGCCGGATTGGCGGGGAGCTGTTTTTT.

V and J are TRBV7-9 and TRBJ2-7; D is tentatively TRBD1 or TRBD2 (7 bases each). The CDR3 spans 13 residues. Germline-derived CDR1 and CDR2 are SEHNR and FQNEAQ (reference sequence). The V and J ends lost 8 bases and 2 bases respectively, with 13 bases between them. Here the CDR3 DNA reads TGTGCCAGCGGGACAGCGGGGACCTACGAGCAGTACTTC. Protein: CASGTAGTYEQYF.

This clone was observed a single time. The J gene is TRBJ2-5, the V gene TRBV28; 11 bases fit TRBD1. The CDR3 has 16 amino acids. Germline V CDR1 and CDR2: MDHEN, SYDVKM. V lost 4 bases, J lost 9 bases, and 13 bases stayed unmatched. In nucleotides, the CDR3 is TGTGCCAGCAGTTCCCGGGACAGGGGGACCCCGTTGGCCCAGTACTTC. Protein sequence: CASSSRDRGTPLAQYF.

With respect to this clone: The CDR3 ends on some other residue instead of the conserved phenylalanine or tryptophan, so this is likely a read error. The chain employs TRBV27 and TRBJ1-2; the match to TRBD1 covers 9 bases. This CDR3 is built from 17 residues. V lost 3 bases and J lost 4; bases outside the gene matches: 12. Germline V lookup: CDR1 MNHEY, CDR2 SMNVEV (reference sequence). The CDR3 bases are TGTGCCAGCAGTTTTGTGGGACAGGGCGTCTCGGGCTATGGCTACACCCTC. Translating it yields CASSFVGQGVSGYGYTL.

V is TRBV30 and J is TRBJ2-1, with D perhaps matching TRBD1 (6 bases). The CDR3 is 16 residues long. Germline-derived CDR1 and CDR2 are GTSNPN and SVGIG (reference sequence). V was shortened by 2 bases and J by 5 bases, with 19 bases between the two germline ends. CDR3 sequence: CAWSLWSGTSNNEQFF. CDR3 DNA: TGTGCCTGGAGTCTATGGTCCGGGACATCCAACAATGAGCAGTTCTTC.